The next 28 T cell receptor beta chains were all read from a single sample in a study of T cell responses to AZD1222 COVID-19 vaccine. Some clones are missing from TCRdb's copy, which holds only in-frame ones; the method was immunoSEQ multiplex PCR. The sample has 75,000 to 100,000 clones, 70% to 90% seen once; the top ten hold 2.5% to 3.5%. Here the sequenced sample was peripheral blood, taken on day 0 of AZD1222 vaccination. These receptors were collected from an adult in good health.

V and J are TRBV9 and TRBJ2-1; no clear D gene. Germline V lookup: CDR1 SGDLS, CDR2 YYNGEE. This CDR3 comprises 15 residues. V was shortened by 0 bases and J by 0 bases, with 7 bases between the two germline ends. The CDR3 loop reads CASSVEVSSYNEQFF. The CDR3 DNA reads as TGTGCCAGCAGCGTAGAAGTGAGCTCCTACAATGAGCAGTTCTTC.

V gene TRBV18 combines with J gene TRBJ2-7; 10 nucleotides match TRBD1. This CDR3 has 15 amino acids. V trimming: 2 bases; J trimming: 1 base; junction bases outside the gene matches: 2. Germline values: CDR1 KGHSH, CDR2 LQKENI. The CDR3 DNA sequence: TGTGCCAGCTCACCAAGGGGACAGGGGTCCTACGAGCAGTACTTC. Residues: CASSPRGQGSYEQYF.

This chain connects TRBV18 to TRBJ2-5; D remains unclear. The ends were cut back, 4 bases at V and 4 bases at J, with 16 bases in the middle. CDR1 KGHSH and CDR2 LQKENI come from the germline V gene. The length of the CDR3 is 15 residues. This chain's CDR3 is CASSLLVQIGETQYF. In DNA, the CDR3 is TGTGCCAGCTCACTCCTCGTACAAATCGGAGAGACCCAGTACTTC.

The chain uses TRBV12-5 and TRBJ2-1, with TRBD2 identical over 7 bases. Germline V gene data show CDR1 as LGHNT and CDR2 as FRNRAP. The V and J ends lost 0 bases and 0 bases, in that order; junction bases with no gene match: 8. This CDR3 is 18 amino acids long. CDR3 in amino acids: CASGLVGERGYSYNEQFF. CDR3 sequence (DNA): TGTGCTAGTGGTTTGGTAGGCGAGCGGGGATACTCCTACAATGAGCAGTTCTTC. Full variable domain (remainder filled in from reference TRBV12-5 and TRBJ2-1): DARVTQTPRHKVTEMGQEVTMRCQPILGHNTVFWYRQTMMQGLELLAYFRNRAPLDDSGMPKDRFSAEMPDATLATLKIQPSEPRDSAVYFCASGLVGERGYSYNEQFFGPGTRLTVL.

The J gene is TRBJ2-3, the V gene TRBV6-5, with TRBD2 identical over 9 bases. Germline CDR1 and CDR2: MNHEY and SVGAGI. J lost 3 bases, V lost 5 bases, and 6 bases had no gene match. CDR3 length: 15 residues. The CDR3 here is CASSRQAGGTDTQYF. Written as DNA, the CDR3 is TGTGCCAGCAGTCGTCAAGCGGGGGGTACAGATACGCAGTATTTT.

V and J are TRBV11-3 and TRBJ2-1; tentatively, D is TRBD1 (6 bases). Trimming pared 1 base from V and 12 bases from J, leaving 10 bases between. The germline V gene has CDR1 SGHNT and CDR2 YENEEA. This CDR3 spans 12 amino acids. The CDR3: CASSLGQGRQFF. DNA of the CDR3: TGTGCCAGCAGCTTAGGGCAGGGGAGGCAGTTCTTC. The full variable domain, with the rest looked up from reference TRBV11-3 and TRBJ2-1, is EAGVVQSPRYKIIEKKQPVAFWCNPISGHNTLYWYLQNLGQGPELLIRYENEEAVDDSQLPKDRFSAERLKGVDSTLKIQPAELGDSAVYLCASSLGQGRQFFGPGTRLTVL.

J is TRBJ2-3 and V is TRBV5-6; TRBD1 aligns across 7 bases. V lost 4 bases and J lost 0; bases outside the gene matches: 17. Germline CDR1 SGHDT, CDR2 YYEEEE. CDR3 length: 19 residues. CDR3: CASSITQGGGFTSTDTQYF. CDR3 in DNA: TGTGCCAGCAGCATAACTCAAGGGGGCGGATTCACTAGCACAGATACGCAGTATTTT.

This clone came up a few times. The rearrangement links TRBV2 to TRBJ1-2, with unresolved D. The V gene's germline CDR1 is SNHLY and CDR2 FYNNEI. Trimming removed 2 bases from V and 4 bases from J, with 2 bases in between. This CDR3 contains 11 residues. CDR3 coding DNA: TGTGCCAGCAGTGAATCCTATGGCTACACCTTC. Encoded protein: CASSESYGYTF.

The chain has TRBV30 and TRBJ1-5; 12 bases line up with TRBD1. In germline, CDR1 is GTSNPN, CDR2 SVGIG (reference sequence). The CDR3 is 16 amino acids. V dropped 6 bases and J dropped 4; count of bases not matched to a gene: 10. This CDR3 reads CACHAGTGGGNQPQHF. The CDR3 nucleotides are TGTGCCTGTCATGCCGGGACAGGGGGCGGGAATCAGCCCCAGCATTTT.

The gene calls are TRBV2 and TRBJ2-1; no firm D call. The germline V and J ends were trimmed by 7 bases and 4 bases, with 11 bases remaining between them. Germline-derived CDR1 and CDR2 are SNHLY and FYNNEI. CDR3 length equals 13 residues. As DNA, the CDR3 is TGTGCCAGCAATAGAGGTTGGTACAATGAGCAGTTCTTC. This encodes CASNRGWYNEQFF. Supplemented by reference TRBV2 and TRBJ2-1, the full variable domain reads EPEVTQTPSHQVTQMGQEVILRCVPISNHLYFYWYRQILGQKVEFLVSFYNNEISEKSEIFDDQFSVERPDGSNFTLKIRSTKLEDSAMYFCASNRGWYNEQFFGPGTRLTVL.

Written as DNA, the CDR3 is TGTGCCAGCAGCTTTGCCCCGTCCGAGGGCCAGTTCTTC. It encodes CASSFAPSEGQFF. The rearrangement links TRBV11-3 to TRBJ2-1; weak D call: TRBD2 (5 bases). The germline V and J ends were trimmed by 3 bases and 13 bases, with 16 bases remaining between them. The CDR3 has 13 residues. Germline V gene lookup returns CDR1 SGHNT and CDR2 YENEEA.

The V and J genes are TRBV5-1 and TRBJ2-1; 10 bases match TRBD1. The CDR3 loop spans 15 amino acids. J lost 8 bases, V lost 4 bases, and 9 bases had no gene match. Germline loops: CDR1 SGHRS, CDR2 YFSETQ. CDR3 bases: TGCGCCAGCAGCCCCGTGGGACAGGGGCTGGATGAGCAGTTCTTC. It specifies CASSPVGQGLDEQFF. The whole variable domain, remainder taken from reference TRBV5-1 and TRBJ2-1, is KAGVTQTPRYLIKTRGQQVTLSCSPISGHRSVSWYQQTPGQGLQFLFEYFSETQRNKGNFPGRFSGRQFSNSRSEMNVSTLELGDSALYLCASSPVGQGLDEQFFGPGTRLTVL.

This clone was recorded only once. V and J are TRBV27 and TRBJ1-3; the match to TRBD1 covers 9 bases. V dropped 5 bases and J dropped 2; count of bases not matched to a gene: 7. This CDR3 contains 16 residues. Per germline, CDR1 MNHEY and CDR2 SMNVEV (reference sequence). This CDR3 is CASSPGTGNAGNTIYF. In nucleotides, the CDR3 is TGTGCCAGCAGTCCCGGGACAGGGAATGCTGGAAACACCATATATTTT.

In its sample, this clone was seen once. The rearrangement links TRBV29-1 to TRBJ2-1; TRBD2 might be the D (6 bases). The V gene lost 7 bases and the J gene lost 5 bases, with 9 bases spanning the gap. The CDR3 is 11 amino acids. Germline V lookup: CDR1 SQVTM, CDR2 ANQGSEA. This chain's CDR3 is CSAGTDNEQFF. The CDR3 region has the DNA TGCAGCGCCGGGACTGACAATGAGCAGTTCTTC.

The rearrangement joins TRBV19 to TRBJ1-5; 9 bases match TRBD1. Trimming took 8 bases from V and 3 from J; bases not matched to a gene: 2. The CDR3 runs 13 residues. The germline V gene encodes CDR1 LNHDA and CDR2 SQIVND (reference sequence). CDR3 sequence reads: CASGDRVNQPQHF. CDR3 nucleotides: TGTGCCAGTGGGGACAGGGTCAATCAGCCCCAGCATTTT.

The chain uses TRBV6-5 and TRBJ1-4, with 7 nucleotides matching TRBD1. Germline trimming cut 5 bases from V and 6 bases from J; bases unmatched to any gene: 9. This CDR3 has 15 amino acids. Germline V gene lookup returns CDR1 MNHEY and CDR2 SVGAGI. The CDR3 DNA is TGTGCCAGCAGTCAGCGACAGGGTGGGGATGAAAAACTGTTTTTT. This gives the protein CASSQRQGGDEKLFF.

To note about this clone: The same CDR3 also results from other DNA sequences found in this sample. The chain is built from TRBV10-3 and TRBJ2-1, with a possible D match to TRBD1 (5 bases). The V end was cut by 10 bases, the J end by 2 bases, with 12 bases between. Germline V gene data show CDR1 as ENHRY and CDR2 as SYGVKD. The CDR3 covers 13 residues. CDR3 coding DNA: TGTGCCACCAGGGATCGCCCCTACAATGAGCAGTTCTTC. Its protein is CATRDRPYNEQFF.

The rearrangement joins TRBV4-2 to TRBJ2-7; D might be TRBD1 (5 bases). This CDR3 spans 14 amino acids. Germline CDR1 LGHNA, CDR2 YNFKEQ. V gave up 4 bases and J gave up 3 bases, with 13 bases separating them. The CDR3 DNA reads TGTGCCAGCAGCCCTCGTGACAGAGACTACGAGCAGTACTTC. Translating it yields CASSPRDRDYEQYF.

This chain joins TRBV5-4 and TRBJ2-5; 9 bases fit TRBD1. The CDR3 spans 14 residues. V shed 5 bases, J shed 2 bases, and the junction held 4 bases outside the gene matches. Germline CDR1 reads SGHNT; CDR2 reads YYREEE (reference sequence). The CDR3 here is CASREDRGQETQYF. As DNA, the CDR3 is TGTGCCAGCAGGGAAGACAGGGGGCAAGAGACCCAGTACTTC.

This clone appeared once. The V gene is TRBV2, the J gene TRBJ1-6, with D unclear. Germline-derived CDR1 and CDR2 are SNHLY and FYNNEI. Trimming left V 2 bases short and J 5 bases short, with 10 bases between. The CDR3 extends over 15 amino acids. CDR3 coding DNA: TGTGCCAGCAGTGAATGGCAGCAAGATAATTCACCCCTCCACTTT. This sequence encodes CASSEWQQDNSPLHF.

The V and J genes are TRBV23-1 and TRBJ1-6; tentative D call: TRBD1 (5 bases). TRBV23-1 carries the ORF label, with uncertain function. The CDR3 has 18 amino acids. Trimming took 4 bases from V and 6 from J, leaving 22 bases between them. CDR3 sequence reads: CASSPPVRWGVSNSPLHF. The CDR3 DNA follows: TGCGCCAGCAGTCCCCCCGTCAGGTGGGGGGTTAGTAATTCACCCCTCCACTTT.

This sequence joins TRBV7-8 and TRBJ2-2, with a tentative D call TRBD2 (5 bases). The V end was cut by 7 bases, the J end by 4 bases, with 10 bases between. The germline gives CDR1 SGHVS, CDR2 FQNEAQ. This CDR3 spans 13 amino acids. CDR3 nucleotides: TGTGCCAGCAACCCCGGAGGCACCGGGGAGCTGTTTTTT. Residues: CASNPGGTGELFF.

A single count supports this clone. This rearrangement joins TRBV7-2 to TRBJ1-2; 8 bases map to TRBD1. The CDR3 extends over 13 amino acids. V trimming: 3 bases; J trimming: 3 bases; junction bases outside the gene matches: 0. Looked up from germline, CDR1 is SGHTA and CDR2 is FQGNSA. The CDR3 loop reads CASSLTGDYGYTF. CDR3 DNA: TGTGCCAGCAGCTTGACAGGGGACTATGGCTACACCTTC.

CDR3 loop: CASSAVGEGNQPQHF. CDR3 nucleotides: TGTGCCAGCAGCGCAGTAGGGGAAGGCAATCAGCCCCAGCATTTT. J is TRBJ1-5 and V is TRBV6-5; D perhaps matches TRBD1 (5 bases). The V end lost 6 bases, the J end lost 2 bases, and 14 bases lay between the germline ends. The CDR3 runs 15 residues. Germline V gives CDR1 MNHEY, CDR2 SVGAGI.

The chain carries TRBV18 and TRBJ2-5, with TRBD2 matching over 8 bases. The ends lost 5 bases at V and 5 bases at J; junction bases unmatched: 4. The CDR3 has 13 amino acids. Germline-derived CDR1 and CDR2 are KGHSH and LQKENI. The CDR3 here is CASSGTRKETQYF. The CDR3 DNA sequence: TGTGCCAGCTCAGGGACTAGAAAGGAGACCCAGTACTTC.

The chain couples TRBV9 to TRBJ2-1, with D possibly matching TRBD1 (6 bases). This CDR3 spans 15 amino acids. Germline values: CDR1 SGDLS, CDR2 YYNGEE. Trimming stripped 5 bases from V and 7 bases from J, with 19 bases between. CDR3 residues: CASSASGTQGNEQFF. The DNA for the CDR3 is TGTGCCAGCAGTGCATCCGGAACCCAGGGGAATGAGCAGTTCTTC.

The chain couples TRBV6-2 or TRBV6-3 to TRBJ2-2; D gene ambiguous. This CDR3 is built from 17 residues. The V and J ends lost 0 bases and 5 bases respectively, with 16 bases between them. The germline V gene encodes CDR1 MNHEY and CDR2 SVGEGT. The CDR3 nucleotides are TGTGCCAGCAGTTACTCGATTCTTCATTCTGTAACCGGGGAGCTGTTTTTT. Protein product: CASSYSILHSVTGELFF.

The chain couples TRBV4-1 to TRBJ1-4; D gene uncertain. The CDR3 runs 11 residues. Trimming removed 3 bases at V and 7 bases at J, with 3 bases between. In germline, CDR1 is MGHRA, CDR2 YSYEKL. The CDR3 nucleotides read TGCGCCAGCAGCCAGAGTGAAAAACTGTTTTTT. Translation gives CASSQSEKLFF.